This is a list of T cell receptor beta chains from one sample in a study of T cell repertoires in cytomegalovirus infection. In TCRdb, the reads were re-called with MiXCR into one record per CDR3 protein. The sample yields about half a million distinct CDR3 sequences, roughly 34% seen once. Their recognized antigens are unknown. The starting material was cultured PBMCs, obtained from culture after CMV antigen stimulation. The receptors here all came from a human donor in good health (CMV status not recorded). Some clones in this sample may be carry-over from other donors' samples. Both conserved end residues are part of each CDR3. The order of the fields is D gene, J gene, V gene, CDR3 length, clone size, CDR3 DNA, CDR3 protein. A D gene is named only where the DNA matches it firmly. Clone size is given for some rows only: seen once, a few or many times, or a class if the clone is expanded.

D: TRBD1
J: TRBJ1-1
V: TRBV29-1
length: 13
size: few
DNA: TGCAGCGAACTGGGACAGGGGAACACTGAAGCTTTCTTT
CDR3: CSELGQGNTEAFF

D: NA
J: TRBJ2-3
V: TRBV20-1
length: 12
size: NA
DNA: TGCAGTCCGAAAACCCCAGCAGATACGCAGTATTTT
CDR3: CSPKTPADTQYF

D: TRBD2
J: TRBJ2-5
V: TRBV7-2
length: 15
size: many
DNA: TGTGCCAGCACCCGGACTAGCGGACGCCAAGAGACCCAGTACTTC
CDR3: CASTRTSGRQETQYF

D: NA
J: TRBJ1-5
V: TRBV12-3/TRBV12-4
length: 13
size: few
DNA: TGTGCCAGCCACCGGGGTTCGGGTCAGCCCCAGCATTTT
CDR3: CASHRGSGQPQHF

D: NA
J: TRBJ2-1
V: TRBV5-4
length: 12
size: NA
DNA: TGTGCCAGCAGCCAAGACTTCAATGAGCAGTTCTTC
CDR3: CASSQDFNEQFF

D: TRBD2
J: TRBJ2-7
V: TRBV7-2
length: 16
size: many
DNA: TGTGCCAGCAGCTTAGCCACCGGGACTAGCGGCGTCGAGCAGTACTTC
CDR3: CASSLATGTSGVEQYF

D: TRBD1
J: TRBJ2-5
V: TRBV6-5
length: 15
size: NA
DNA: TGTGCCAGCAGTTACTCCCCCGGACAGGGTGAGACCCAGTACTTC
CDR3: CASSYSPGQGETQYF

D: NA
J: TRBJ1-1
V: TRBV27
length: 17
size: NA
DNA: TGTGCCAGCAGTTTAATGTCGGTGCAGGGCCTGAACACTGAAGCTTTCTTT
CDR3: CASSLMSVQGLNTEAFF

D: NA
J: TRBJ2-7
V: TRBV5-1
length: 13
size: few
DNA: TGCGCCAGCGCAGCTACCTCAACCTACGAGCAGTACTTC
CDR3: CASAATSTYEQYF

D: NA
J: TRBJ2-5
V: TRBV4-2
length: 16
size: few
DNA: TGTGCCAGCAGCCTTGGGGAAGGAGCGGACCAAGAGACCCAGTACTTC
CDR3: CASSLGEGADQETQYF

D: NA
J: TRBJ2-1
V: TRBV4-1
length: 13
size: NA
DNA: TGCGCCAGCAGCCAAGGAACCCGACCCGTTCAGTTCTTC
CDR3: CASSQGTRPVQFF

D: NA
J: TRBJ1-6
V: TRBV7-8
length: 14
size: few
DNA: TGTGCCAGCAGGGAGAAGGGGATTAATTCACCCCTCCACTTT
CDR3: CASREKGINSPLHF

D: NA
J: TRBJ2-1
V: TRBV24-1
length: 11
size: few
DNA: TGTGCCACCCAGGGCGGCAATGAGCAGTTCTTC
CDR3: CATQGGNEQFF

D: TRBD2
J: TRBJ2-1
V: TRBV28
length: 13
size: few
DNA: TGTGCCAGTAGCGGGGTGGCCTACAATGAGCAGTTCTTC
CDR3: CASSGVAYNEQFF

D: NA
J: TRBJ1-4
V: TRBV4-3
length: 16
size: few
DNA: TGCGCCAGCAGCCAAGATACCCCCCTGTCGGCTGAAAAACTGTTTTTT
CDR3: CASSQDTPLSAEKLFF

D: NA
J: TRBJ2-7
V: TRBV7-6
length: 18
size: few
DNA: TGTGCCAGCAGCTTAGCGGCGGGGGGACAGGGAAATTCCTACGAGCAGTACTTC
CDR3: CASSLAAGGQGNSYEQYF

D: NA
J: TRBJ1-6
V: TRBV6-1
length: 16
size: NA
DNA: TGTGCCAGTAGATCTTTTGGGGTACGGGTAAATTCACCCCTCCACTTT
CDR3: CASRSFGVRVNSPLHF

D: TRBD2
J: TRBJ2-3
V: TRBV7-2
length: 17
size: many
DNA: TGTGCCAGCAGCTTAAGTCTAGGAGGGAGGGCCTCAGATACGCAGTATTTT
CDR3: CASSLSLGGRASDTQYF

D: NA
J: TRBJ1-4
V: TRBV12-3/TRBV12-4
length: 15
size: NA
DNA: TGTGCCAGCGCAATGCGGGGGAGGACTAATGAAAAACTGTTTTTT
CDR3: CASAMRGRTNEKLFF

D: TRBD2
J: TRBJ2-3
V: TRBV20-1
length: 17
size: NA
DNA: TGCAGTGCTCCGGGACTAGCGGGAGAGGGGCCCACAGATACGCAGTATTTT
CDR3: CSAPGLAGEGPTDTQYF

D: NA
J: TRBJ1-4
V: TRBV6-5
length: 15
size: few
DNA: TGTGCCAGCAGTTACTCTTGGGGGGGGGATGAAAAACTGTTTTTT
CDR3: CASSYSWGGDEKLFF

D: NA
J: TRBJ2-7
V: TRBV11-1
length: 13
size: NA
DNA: TGTGCCAGCAGCTCGACGGGAGCTAACGAGCAGTACTTC
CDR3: CASSSTGANEQYF

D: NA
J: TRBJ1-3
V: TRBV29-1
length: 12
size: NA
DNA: TGCAGCGTTGAAGACCTCGGAAACACCATATATTTT
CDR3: CSVEDLGNTIYF

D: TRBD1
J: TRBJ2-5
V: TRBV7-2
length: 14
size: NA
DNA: TGTGCCAGCAGCGTTCCGACAGGGAGAGAGACCCAGTACTTC
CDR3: CASSVPTGRETQYF

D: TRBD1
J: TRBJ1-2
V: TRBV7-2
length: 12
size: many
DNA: TGTGCCAGCAGGACTTACAGGGGGCGCTACACCTTC
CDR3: CASRTYRGRYTF

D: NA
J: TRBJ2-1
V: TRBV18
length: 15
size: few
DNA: TGTGCCAGCTCACCATCGGTTTTTGGCGGCAATGAGCAGTTCTTC
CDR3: CASSPSVFGGNEQFF

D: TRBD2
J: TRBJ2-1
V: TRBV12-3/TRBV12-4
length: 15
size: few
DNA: TGTGCCAGCAGTAAGACTAGCGGGCACTACAATGAGCAGTTCTTC
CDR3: CASSKTSGHYNEQFF

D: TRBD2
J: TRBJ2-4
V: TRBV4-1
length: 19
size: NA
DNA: TGCGCCAGCAGCCAAGGGACTAGCGGGAGTATCGGAGCCAAAAACATTCAGTACTTC
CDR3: CASSQGTSGSIGAKNIQYF

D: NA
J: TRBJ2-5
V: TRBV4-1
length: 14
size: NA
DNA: TGCGCCAGCAGCCGAACGGGATACCAAGAGACCCAGTACTTC
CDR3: CASSRTGYQETQYF

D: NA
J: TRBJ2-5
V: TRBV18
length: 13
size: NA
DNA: TGTGCCAGCTTACGGGGTTTCCAAGAGACCCAGTACTTC
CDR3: CASLRGFQETQYF

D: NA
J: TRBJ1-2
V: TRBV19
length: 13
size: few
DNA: TGTGCCAGTAGCGCGGGACCCGAAGGGGGCTACACCTTC
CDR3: CASSAGPEGGYTF

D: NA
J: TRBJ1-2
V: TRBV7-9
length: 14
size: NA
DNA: TGTGCCAGCAGCTCAGCCGAAGGTGGCTATGGCTACACCTTC
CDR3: CASSSAEGGYGYTF

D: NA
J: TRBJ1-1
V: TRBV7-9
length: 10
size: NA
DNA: TGTGCCAGCGGGGGGGCTGAAGCTTTCTTT
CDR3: CASGGAEAFF

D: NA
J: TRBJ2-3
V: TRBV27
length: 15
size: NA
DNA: TGTGCCAGCAGTTTAGTGGGTTCTAGCACAGATACGCAGTATTTT
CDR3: CASSLVGSSTDTQYF

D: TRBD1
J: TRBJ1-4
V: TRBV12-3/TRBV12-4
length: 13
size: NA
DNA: TGTGCCAGCAGTGACTACAGGGGTGCAAAACTGTTTTTT
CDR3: CASSDYRGAKLFF

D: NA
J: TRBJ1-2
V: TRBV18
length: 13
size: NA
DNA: TGTGCCAGCTCACCACCGTCCAGGGATGGCTACACCTTC
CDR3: CASSPPSRDGYTF

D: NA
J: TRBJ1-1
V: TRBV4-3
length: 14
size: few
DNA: TGCGCCAGCAGCCAAGTAGTTCGGGCCACTGAAGCTTTCTTT
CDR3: CASSQVVRATEAFF

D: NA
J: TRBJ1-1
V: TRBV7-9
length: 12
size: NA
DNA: TGTGCCAGCGGGGGAGGGTGGACTGAAGCTTTCTTT
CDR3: CASGGGWTEAFF

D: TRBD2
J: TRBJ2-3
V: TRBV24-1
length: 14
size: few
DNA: TGTGCCACCAGTCCGGGAGGAAGCACAGATACGCAGTATTTT
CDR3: CATSPGGSTDTQYF

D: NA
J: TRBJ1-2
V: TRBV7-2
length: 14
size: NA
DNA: TGTGCCAGCTACTCGGACAGACTCTTCTATGGCTACACCTTC
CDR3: CASYSDRLFYGYTF

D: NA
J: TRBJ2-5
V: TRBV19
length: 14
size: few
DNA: TGTGCCAGCTCTCAGGGGGGGCTCCAAGAGACCCAGTACTTC
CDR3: CASSQGGLQETQYF